This TCR beta chain is from a study of blood T cells in healthy people across ages. The CDR3 totals 14 residues. Germline assignment: CDR1 ENHRY and CDR2 SYGVKD. V lost 7 bases, J lost 7 bases, and 20 bases lay in between. PCR was performed a second time for 7 to 11 cycles using a sample-barcoded 5' primer and a J-beta primer mix. TCRdb analysed the 5' RACE reads with MiXCR anew, one entry per CDR3 protein. The sample shows more than 500,000 distinct CDR3 sequences, 27% of them seen only once. The clonotype comes from a woman between 70 and 85 years old in good health. Specimen: blood. The chain recombines TRBV10-3 with TRBJ2-7; a possible D gene is TRBD2 (5 bases). The DNA for the CDR3 is TGTGCCATCACGGGCCACAAGGGAGTGGGGGAGCAGTACTTC. Its translation: CAITGHKGVGEQYF.